One and the same sample provided the 8 T cell receptor beta chains below, sequenced in a study of T-cell reconstitution after alpha-beta-depleted transplantation in children. Unique molecular identifiers were built into the TCRbeta library. One entry per CDR3 protein, called by TCRdb with MiXCR from the PCR reads. This table holds over 550,000 distinct CDR3 sequences, under 12% found once. Sequenced here: PBMCs from the stem cell graft donor, sampled from the stem cell graft. The receptor set was obtained from a human donor who donated a stem cell graft to a child with acute myeloid leukemia.

This clonotype was observed many times. This sequence joins TRBV7-2 and TRBJ2-3; D not resolved. The V and J ends lost 4 bases and 0 bases respectively, with 11 bases between them. The CDR3 is 15 residues long. Germline assignment: CDR1 SGHTA and CDR2 FQGNSA. CDR3 DNA: TGTGCCAGCAGCTCCCGGCCCCAGAGCACAGATACGCAGTATTTT. As protein: CASSSRPQSTDTQYF.

This clonotype turned up a few times. The V call is TRBV6-5, the J call TRBJ2-3; D possibly corresponds to TRBD2 (6 bases). In germline, CDR1 is MNHEY, CDR2 SVGAGI. Trimming shortened V by 0 bases and J by 5 bases, and 12 bases separated the two germline ends. CDR3 size: 15 residues. This CDR3 is CASSYSSGSGDTQYF. The CDR3 bases are TGTGCCAGCAGTTACTCATCCGGGAGTGGAGATACGCAGTATTTT.

This clonotype was found a few times. The rearrangement uses TRBV7-2 and TRBJ1-1, with D maybe TRBD1 (5 bases). The CDR3 is made up of 18 amino acids. Germline V CDR1 and CDR2: SGHTA, FQGNSA. The V end lost 0 bases, the J end lost 4 bases, and 21 bases lay between the germline ends. CDR3 DNA: TGTGCCAGCAGCTTAGCGTCCAAGAGGTGGGGGTGGATCACTGAAGCTTTCTTT. This codes for CASSLASKRWGWITEAFF.

This clonotype was seen many times. The rearrangement uses TRBV5-1 and TRBJ2-1; TRBD2 aligns across 14 bases. The germline gives CDR1 SGHRS, CDR2 YFSETQ. The CDR3 consists of 15 residues. V lost 3 bases to trimming and J lost 6 bases; unmatched junction nucleotides: 2. The CDR3 spells CASSSGLAGVNEQFF. Written as DNA, the CDR3 is TGCGCCAGCAGCTCGGGACTAGCGGGAGTCAATGAGCAGTTCTTC.

The gene calls are TRBV24-1 and TRBJ2-2; TRBD1 is a possible D gene (5 bases). Between the trimmed V and J ends, which lost 4 bases and 3 bases, there was a span of 8 bases. The V gene's germline CDR1 is KGHDR and CDR2 SFDVKD. The CDR3 extends over 14 amino acids. The CDR3 nucleotides are TGTGCCACCAGTGACCTGACAGACACCGGGGAGCTGTTTTTT. Its translation is CATSDLTDTGELFF.

J is TRBJ2-5 and V is TRBV7-8, with D unresolved. Trimming pared 4 bases from V and 7 bases from J, leaving 13 bases between. The germline V gene encodes CDR1 SGHVS and CDR2 FQNEAQ. The CDR3 runs 13 residues. CDR3 loop: CASSSRVARTQYF. The CDR3 DNA is TGTGCCAGCAGCTCTCGAGTGGCCCGGACCCAGTACTTC.

This chain uses TRBV6-2 or TRBV6-3 with TRBJ1-5; unclear D gene. V was trimmed by 6 bases and J by 5 bases, leaving 17 bases between them. The CDR3 totals 15 residues. Germline V gene sequence: CDR1 MNHEY, CDR2 SVGEGT. Here the CDR3 DNA reads TGTGCCAGCAGCCGCTTCGGATCGTCTCATCAGCCCCAGCATTTT. Residues: CASSRFGSSHQPQHF.

The sample holds a few counts of this clonotype. V and J are TRBV27 and TRBJ1-1, with a possible D match to TRBD1 (6 bases). CDR1 and CDR2 (germline): MNHEY, SMNVEV (reference sequence). Trimming left V 11 bases short and J 1 base short, with 17 bases between. The CDR3 contains 14 residues. This CDR3 is CAAVGQGQNTEAFF. CDR3 bases: TGTGCCGCAGTGGGGCAGGGGCAGAACACTGAAGCTTTCTTT.